The 6 T cell receptor beta chains reported below all come from one sample, sequenced in a study of blood T cell repertoires in COVID-19. Repertoires were generated with immunoSEQ multiplex PCR, while TCRdb's copy carries only in-frame clones and drops some. The data contain 150,000 to 200,000 clones, roughly 89% of them singletons. The sequencing input was peripheral blood. Receptor source: a man younger than 35 with active or convalescent COVID-19.

V is TRBV11-3 and J is TRBJ1-3; D is unclear. V was clipped by 5 bases and J by 4 bases, with 6 bases between them. Per the germline V gene, CDR1 is SGHNT and CDR2 is YENEEA. The CDR3 totals 12 residues. DNA of the CDR3: TGTGCCAGCAGCCTAAAAGGAAACACCATATATTTT. It translates to CASSLKGNTIYF.

J is TRBJ2-7 and V is TRBV13; 10 nucleotides agree with TRBD1. CDR1 and CDR2 from the germline V gene are PRHDT and FYEKMQ (reference sequence). With 4 bases clipped from V and 0 bases from J, the junction kept 0 bases outside the gene matches. This CDR3 is 14 amino acids long. The CDR3 nucleotides read TGTGCCAGCAGCTGGGACAGGGGCTCCTACGAGCAGTACTTC. Translating gives CASSWDRGSYEQYF.

The chain joins TRBV2 to TRBJ2-1; D is perhaps TRBD2 (5 bases). Germline assignment: CDR1 SNHLY and CDR2 FYNNEI. The CDR3 has 12 residues. Between the trimmed V and J ends, which lost 8 bases and 5 bases, there was a span of 10 bases. In DNA, the CDR3 is TGTGCCAGCGGAGGAAGGGACAATGAGCAGTTCTTC. It specifies CASGGRDNEQFF.

This clone was seen a few times. The CDR3 loop reads CASSPYPGAYNEQFF. In DNA, the CDR3 is TGTGCCAGCAGTCCCTACCCCGGGGCCTACAATGAGCAGTTCTTC. V is TRBV25-1 and J is TRBJ2-1; D is perhaps TRBD2 (5 bases). V dropped 5 bases and J dropped 2 bases, with 13 bases sitting between them. Germline CDR1 reads MGHDK; CDR2 reads SYGVNS. The CDR3 loop spans 15 amino acids.

This clone was found a few times. V gene TRBV6-4 combines with J gene TRBJ1-1, with 8 positions matching TRBD1. The CDR3 extends over 16 amino acids. Germline CDR1 and CDR2: MRHNA and SNTAGT. The junction had 6 bases not matched to a gene; V was cut back by 0 bases and J by 3 bases. The CDR3 DNA is TGTGCCAGCAGTGACTCGAAAACAGGGGGGTACACTGAAGCTTTCTTT. It yields the protein CASSDSKTGGYTEAFF.

This chain connects TRBV6-5 to TRBJ1-2; TRBD1 aligns across 9 bases. Trimming cost V 5 bases and J 2 bases; bases outside gene matches: 3. Germline assignment: CDR1 MNHEY and CDR2 SVGAGI. The CDR3 spans 14 residues. The CDR3 nucleotides read TGTGCCAGCAGTACCGGGACAGGGAACTATGGCTACACCTTC. Amino acid sequence: CASSTGTGNYGYTF.